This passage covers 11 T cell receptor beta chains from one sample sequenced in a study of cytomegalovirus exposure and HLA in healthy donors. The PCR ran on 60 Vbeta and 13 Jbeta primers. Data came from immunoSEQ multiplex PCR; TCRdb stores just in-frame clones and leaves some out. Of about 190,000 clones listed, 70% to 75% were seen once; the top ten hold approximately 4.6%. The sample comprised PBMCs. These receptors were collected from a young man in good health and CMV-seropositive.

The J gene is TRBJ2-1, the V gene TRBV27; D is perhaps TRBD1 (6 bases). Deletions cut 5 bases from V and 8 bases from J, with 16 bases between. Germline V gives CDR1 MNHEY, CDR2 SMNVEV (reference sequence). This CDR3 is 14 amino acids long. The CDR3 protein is CASSEPYRDDEQFF. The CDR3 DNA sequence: TGTGCCAGCAGTGAACCCTACAGGGACGATGAGCAGTTCTTC.

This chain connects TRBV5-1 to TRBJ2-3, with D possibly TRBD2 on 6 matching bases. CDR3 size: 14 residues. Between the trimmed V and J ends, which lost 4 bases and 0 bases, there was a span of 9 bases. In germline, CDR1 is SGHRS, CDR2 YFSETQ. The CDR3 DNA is TGCGCCAGCAGCACGGGGGACAGCACAGATACGCAGTATTTT. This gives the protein CASSTGDSTDTQYF. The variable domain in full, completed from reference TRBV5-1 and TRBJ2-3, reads KAGVTQTPRYLIKTRGQQVTLSCSPISGHRSVSWYQQTPGQGLQFLFEYFSETQRNKGNFPGRFSGRQFSNSRSEMNVSTLELGDSALYLCASSTGDSTDTQYFGPGTRLTVL.

CDR3 in amino acids: CASSQGTGTDTQYF. CDR3 nucleotides: TGTGCCAGCAGCCAGGGGACAGGCACAGATACGCAGTATTTT. The rearrangement uses TRBV16 and TRBJ2-3; TRBD1 matches 7 bases. This CDR3 has 14 residues. CDR1 is KGHSY, CDR2 FQNENV, per germline. V lost 3 bases to trimming and J lost 1 base; unmatched junction nucleotides: 1.

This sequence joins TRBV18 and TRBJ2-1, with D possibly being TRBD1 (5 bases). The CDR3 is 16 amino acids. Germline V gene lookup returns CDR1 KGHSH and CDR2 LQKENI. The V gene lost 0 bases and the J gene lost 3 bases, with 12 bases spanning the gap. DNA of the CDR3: TGTGCCAGCTCACCACCGTCAGGGAAAGGCTACAATGAGCAGTTCTTC. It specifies CASSPPSGKGYNEQFF.

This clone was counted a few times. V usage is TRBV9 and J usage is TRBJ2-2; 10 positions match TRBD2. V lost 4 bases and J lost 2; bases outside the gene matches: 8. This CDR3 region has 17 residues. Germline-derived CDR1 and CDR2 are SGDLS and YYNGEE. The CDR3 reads CASSPKLAGGNTGELFF. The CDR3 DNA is TGTGCCAGCAGCCCGAAATTAGCGGGGGGTAACACCGGGGAGCTGTTTTTT.

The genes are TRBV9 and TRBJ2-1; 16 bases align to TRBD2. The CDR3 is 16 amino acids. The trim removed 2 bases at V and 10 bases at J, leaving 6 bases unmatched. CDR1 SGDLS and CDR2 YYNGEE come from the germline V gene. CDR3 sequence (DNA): TGTGCCAGCAGCGTGGGGACTAGCGGGAGGGTAGGAGAGCAGTTCTTC. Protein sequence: CASSVGTSGRVGEQFF.

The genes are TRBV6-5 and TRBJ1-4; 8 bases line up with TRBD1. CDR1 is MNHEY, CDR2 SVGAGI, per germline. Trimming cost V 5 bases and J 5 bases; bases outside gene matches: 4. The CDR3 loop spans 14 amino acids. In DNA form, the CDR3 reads TGTGCCAGCAGTGAGGACAGGGTAAATGAAAAACTGTTTTTT. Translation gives CASSEDRVNEKLFF.

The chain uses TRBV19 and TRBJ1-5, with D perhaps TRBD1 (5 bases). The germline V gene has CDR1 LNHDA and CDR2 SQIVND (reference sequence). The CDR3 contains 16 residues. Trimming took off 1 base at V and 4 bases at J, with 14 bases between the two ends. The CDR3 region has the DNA TGTGCCAGTAGTATAGGAGAGCGTGGGACTAATCAGCCCCAGCATTTT. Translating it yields CASSIGERGTNQPQHF.

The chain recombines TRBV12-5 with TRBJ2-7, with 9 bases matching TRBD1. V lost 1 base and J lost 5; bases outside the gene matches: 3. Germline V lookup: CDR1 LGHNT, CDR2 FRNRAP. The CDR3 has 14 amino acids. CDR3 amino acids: CASGLGTGVDEQYF. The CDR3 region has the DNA TGTGCTAGTGGTTTGGGGACAGGGGTAGACGAGCAGTACTTC.

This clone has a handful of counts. In DNA form, the CDR3 reads TGCGCCAGCAGCTCGGCTAGCGGTGGCTTGGAGCAGTACTTC. Residues: CASSSASGGLEQYF. The rearrangement joins TRBV5-1 to TRBJ2-7; 7 bases match TRBD2. Trimming removed 3 bases from V and 7 bases from J; junction bases left unmatched: 10. CDR1 is SGHRS, CDR2 YFSETQ, per germline. The length of the CDR3 is 14 residues. Together with reference TRBV5-1 and TRBJ2-7, the CDR3 gives the full variable domain: KAGVTQTPRYLIKTRGQQVTLSCSPISGHRSVSWYQQTPGQGLQFLFEYFSETQRNKGNFPGRFSGRQFSNSRSEMNVSTLELGDSALYLCASSSASGGLEQYFGPGTRLTVT.

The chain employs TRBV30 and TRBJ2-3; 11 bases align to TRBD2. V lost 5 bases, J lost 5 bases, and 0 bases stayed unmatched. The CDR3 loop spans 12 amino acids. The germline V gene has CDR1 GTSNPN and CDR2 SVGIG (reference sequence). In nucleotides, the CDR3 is TGTGCCTGGCTAGCGGGAGGAGATACGCAGTATTTT. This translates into CAWLAGGDTQYF.